The clone carrying this T cell receptor (beta chain) was counted between two and nine times. This entry belongs to a study of blood T cell repertoires in COVID-19. Here immunoSEQ multiplex PCR was the method, and the copy in TCRdb shows in-frame clones only, minus some. The sample has 260,000 or so clones, around 83% seen once. The CDR3 runs to 17 residues. Trimming took 1 base from V and 1 from J; bases not matched to a gene: 4. Germline V gene lookup returns CDR1 SGHTA and CDR2 FQGTGA. The chain recombines TRBV7-3 with TRBJ2-2; TRBD2 aligns across 9 bases. The receptor's source is an elderly man with acute or convalescent COVID-19. Sequencing used peripheral blood. CDR3 protein: CASSLKAGGRNTGELFF. The DNA of the CDR3 is TGTGCCAGCAGCTTAAAAGCGGGAGGCCGGAACACCGGGGAGCTGTTTTTT.